This TCR beta chain is from a study of lymphopenia after photon versus proton radiotherapy. Turning to this clone: What it recognizes is unknown.

Clones were read by immunoSEQ multiplex PCR, and TCRdb kept only the in-frame ones, dropping some. The sample shows about 70,000 clones, 92% of them seen only once. Study-wide points: Proton therapy kept repertoires fairly stable, unlike photons, which gained effector/memory cells. Oligoclonal CD8+ Temra expansion after nadir drove photon patients' diversity drop.

V lost 4 bases to trimming and J lost 8 bases, with 20 bases between them. This CDR3 has 15 amino acids. Germline assignment: CDR1 MGHRA and CDR2 YSYEKL. V gene TRBV4-1 combines with J gene TRBJ1-2; D is unresolved. The starting material was peripheral blood, obtained from a patient treated with photon-based radiotherapy. The clonotype was recovered from a woman aged 40 to 49 with cholangiocarcinoma. Here the CDR3 reads CASSRVLGKVEGYTF. The CDR3 DNA reads TGCGCCAGCAGCCGAGTACTAGGGAAGGTAGAGGGCTACACCTTC.